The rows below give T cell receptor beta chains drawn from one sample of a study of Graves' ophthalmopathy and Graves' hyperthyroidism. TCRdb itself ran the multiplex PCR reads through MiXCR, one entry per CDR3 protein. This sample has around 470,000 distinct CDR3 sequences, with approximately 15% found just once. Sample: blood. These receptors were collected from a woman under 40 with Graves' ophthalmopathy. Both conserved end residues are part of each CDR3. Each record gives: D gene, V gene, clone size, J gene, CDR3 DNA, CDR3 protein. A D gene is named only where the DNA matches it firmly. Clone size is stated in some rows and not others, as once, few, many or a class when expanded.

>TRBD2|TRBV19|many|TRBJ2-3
TGTGCCAGTAGTATCGCCAGCGGGGGAGCAGATACGCAGTATTTT
CASSIASGGADTQYF
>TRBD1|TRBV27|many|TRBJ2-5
TGTGCCAGCAGTCCTACCCTCGCGACAGGGAAAGAGACCCAGTACTTC
CASSPTLATGKETQYF
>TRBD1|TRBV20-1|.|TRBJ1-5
TGCAGTGCTCCGCCGACAGGGCTCAATCAGCCCCAGCATTTT
CSAPPTGLNQPQHF
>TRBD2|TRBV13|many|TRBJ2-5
TGTGCCAGCAGCTCACTAAGCGGGGGGGCCGGAGAGACCCAGTACTTC
CASSSLSGGAGETQYF
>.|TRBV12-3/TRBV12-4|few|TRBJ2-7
TGTGCCAGCATGGGGTTGGGTTTCGAGCAGTACTTC
CASMGLGFEQYF
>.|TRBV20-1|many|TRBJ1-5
TGCAGTGCTACCTCTCGGGGGAGGAGCAATCAGCCCCAGCATTTT
CSATSRGRSNQPQHF
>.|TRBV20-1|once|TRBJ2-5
TGCAGTGCCTTGCCCCAACAAGAGACCCAGTACTTC
CSALPQQETQYF
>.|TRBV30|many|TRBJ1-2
TGTGCCTGGAGTAGGCTACAAGCTAACTATGGCTACACCTTC
CAWSRLQANYGYTF
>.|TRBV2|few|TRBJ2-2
TGTGCCAGCAGCCCCGGGTCGTCGGGGTTAAGTTCCGGGGAGCTGTTTTTT
CASSPGSSGLSSGELFF
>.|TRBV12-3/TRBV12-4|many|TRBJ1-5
TGTGCCAGCAGCCGAGTCGGGGGTAGCAATCAGCCCCAGCATTTT
CASSRVGGSNQPQHF
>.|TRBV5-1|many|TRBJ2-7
TGCGCCAGCAGCCCCCGGGATTCCTCCGATGAGCAGTACTTC
CASSPRDSSDEQYF
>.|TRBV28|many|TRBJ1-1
TGTGCCAGCAGTTCGACGTTACGGGGGAACACTGAAGCTTTCTTT
CASSSTLRGNTEAFF
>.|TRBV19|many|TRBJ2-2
TGTGCCAGTAGTCCCAGACCCAACACCGGGGAGCTGTTTTTT
CASSPRPNTGELFF
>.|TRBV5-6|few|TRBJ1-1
TGTGCCAGCAGCCCCTTGGAGAGGACTGAAGCTTTCTTT
CASSPLERTEAFF
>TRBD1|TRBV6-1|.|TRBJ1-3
TGTGCCAGCAGGGGACAGGGAGTCGGAAACACCATATATTTT
CASRGQGVGNTIYF
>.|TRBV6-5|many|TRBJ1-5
TGTGCCAGCAGTTACGACGGGGATCAGCCCCAGCATTTT
CASSYDGDQPQHF
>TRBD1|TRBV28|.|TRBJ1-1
TGTGCCAGCAGTTTACTAGGACAGGGTGTCCCTGAAGCTTTCTTT
CASSLLGQGVPEAFF
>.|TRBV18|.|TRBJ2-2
TGTGCCAGCTCACCGGTCAGCGAGGGAACGACCACCGGGGAGCTGTTTTTT
CASSPVSEGTTTGELFF
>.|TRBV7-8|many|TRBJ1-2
TGTGCCAGCAGCATAAATCTAGCCAGTAACTATGGCTACACCTTC
CASSINLASNYGYTF
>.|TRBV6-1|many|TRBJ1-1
TGTGCCAGCAGTGCCCCCGGCCAGGGGAAAACTGAAGCTTTCTTT
CASSAPGQGKTEAFF